This T cell receptor beta chain was documented in a study of CD8+ T cells in alopecia areata. Study-wide background: Treated patients were given 5 to 10 mg oral tofacitinib twice daily.

Trimming removed 2 bases at V and 5 bases at J, with 11 bases between. Germline CDR1 reads SGDLS; CDR2 reads YYNGEE. This CDR3 has 15 residues. RNA was isolated and reverse transcribed to cDNA, the sequencing template. The table came from immunoSEQ multiplex PCR; TCRdb's copy has only in-frame clones and leaves some out. The sample contains 150,000 to 200,000 clones, 58% of which appear only once. As for treatment: oral pan-JAK inhibitor, 5-10 mg twice daily. The TCR sequence derives from a human donor with alopecia areata. Source: CD4+ T cells sorted from blood, taken at week 56, from a patient treated with tofacitinib. The V call is TRBV9, the J call TRBJ1-6, with D possibly being TRBD1 (5 bases). In DNA, the CDR3 is TGTGCCAGCAGCGTCACCGGGACGGATAATTCACCCCTCCACTTT. The encoded protein is CASSVTGTDNSPLHF.